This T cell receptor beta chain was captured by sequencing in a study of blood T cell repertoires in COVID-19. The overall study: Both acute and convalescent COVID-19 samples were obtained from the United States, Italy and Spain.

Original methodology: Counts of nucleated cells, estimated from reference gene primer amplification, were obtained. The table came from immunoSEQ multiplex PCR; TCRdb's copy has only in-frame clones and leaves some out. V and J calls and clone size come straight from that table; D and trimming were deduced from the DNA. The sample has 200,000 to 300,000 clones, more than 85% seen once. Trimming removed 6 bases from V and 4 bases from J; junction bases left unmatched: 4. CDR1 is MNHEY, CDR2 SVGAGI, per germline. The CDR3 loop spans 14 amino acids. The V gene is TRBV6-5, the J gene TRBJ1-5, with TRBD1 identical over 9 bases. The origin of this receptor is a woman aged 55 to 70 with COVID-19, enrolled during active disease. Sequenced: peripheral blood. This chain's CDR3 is CASRGQGPNQPQHF. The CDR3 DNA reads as TGTGCCAGCAGGGGACAGGGACCGAATCAGCCCCAGCATTTT.